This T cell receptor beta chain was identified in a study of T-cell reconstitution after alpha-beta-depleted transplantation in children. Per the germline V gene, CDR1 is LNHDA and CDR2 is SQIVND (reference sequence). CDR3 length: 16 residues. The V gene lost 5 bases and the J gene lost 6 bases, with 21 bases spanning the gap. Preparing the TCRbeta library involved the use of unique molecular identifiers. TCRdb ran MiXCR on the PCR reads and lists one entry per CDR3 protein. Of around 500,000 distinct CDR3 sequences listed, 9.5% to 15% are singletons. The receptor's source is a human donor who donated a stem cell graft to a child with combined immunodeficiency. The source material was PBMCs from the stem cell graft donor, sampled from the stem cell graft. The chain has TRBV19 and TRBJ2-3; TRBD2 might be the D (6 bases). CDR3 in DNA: TGTGCCAGTAGTCGCCGACTAGACGAGGGGTCGGATACGCAGTATTTT. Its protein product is CASSRRLDEGSDTQYF.